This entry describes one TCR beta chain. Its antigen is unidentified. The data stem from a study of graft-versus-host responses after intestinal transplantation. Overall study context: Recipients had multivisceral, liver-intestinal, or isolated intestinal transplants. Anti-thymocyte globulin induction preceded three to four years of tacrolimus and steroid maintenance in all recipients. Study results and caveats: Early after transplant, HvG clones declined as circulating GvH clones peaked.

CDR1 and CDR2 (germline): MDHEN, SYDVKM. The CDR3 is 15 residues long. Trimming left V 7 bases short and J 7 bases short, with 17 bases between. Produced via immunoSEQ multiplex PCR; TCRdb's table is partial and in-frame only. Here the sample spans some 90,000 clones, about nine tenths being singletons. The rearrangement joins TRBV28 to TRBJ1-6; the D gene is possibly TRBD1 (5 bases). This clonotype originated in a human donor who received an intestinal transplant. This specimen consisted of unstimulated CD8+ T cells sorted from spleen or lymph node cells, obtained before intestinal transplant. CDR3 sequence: CASIPEGRANSPLHF. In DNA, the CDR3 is TGTGCCAGCATCCCGGAGGGCAGGGCGAATTCACCCCTCCACTTT.